The present TCR beta chain was sequenced within a study of cytomegalovirus exposure and HLA in healthy donors. Points from the study as a whole: The tendency of first-cohort TCR clusters to co-occur in the 110 or so validation repertoires emerged from a later analysis. Specificity for CMV antigens was confirmed in vitro for a few of the CMV-associated chains. Researchers counted around 170 TCR beta chains as cytomegalovirus-associated.

It was the roughly 120-subject validation cohort, separate from the roughly 700-subject first cohort, to which the donors belonged. Sequencing used immunoSEQ multiplex PCR; TCRdb keeps in-frame clones, though not all of them. The data hold more than 95,000 clones, with about 96% observed a single time. In regard to this clone: Its specificity is not known.

Germline lookup yields CDR1 GTSNPN and CDR2 SVGIG (reference sequence). The germline V and J ends were trimmed by 1 base and 1 base, with 7 bases remaining between them. The CDR3 has 13 residues. The sample consisted of PBMCs. The origin of this receptor is a young man in good health and CMV-seronegative. The gene calls are TRBV30 and TRBJ1-1; D is possibly TRBD1 (5 bases). CDR3 sequence (DNA): TGTGCCTGGAGTGCAGACAGGAACACTGAAGCTTTCTTT. This encodes CAWSADRNTEAFF.